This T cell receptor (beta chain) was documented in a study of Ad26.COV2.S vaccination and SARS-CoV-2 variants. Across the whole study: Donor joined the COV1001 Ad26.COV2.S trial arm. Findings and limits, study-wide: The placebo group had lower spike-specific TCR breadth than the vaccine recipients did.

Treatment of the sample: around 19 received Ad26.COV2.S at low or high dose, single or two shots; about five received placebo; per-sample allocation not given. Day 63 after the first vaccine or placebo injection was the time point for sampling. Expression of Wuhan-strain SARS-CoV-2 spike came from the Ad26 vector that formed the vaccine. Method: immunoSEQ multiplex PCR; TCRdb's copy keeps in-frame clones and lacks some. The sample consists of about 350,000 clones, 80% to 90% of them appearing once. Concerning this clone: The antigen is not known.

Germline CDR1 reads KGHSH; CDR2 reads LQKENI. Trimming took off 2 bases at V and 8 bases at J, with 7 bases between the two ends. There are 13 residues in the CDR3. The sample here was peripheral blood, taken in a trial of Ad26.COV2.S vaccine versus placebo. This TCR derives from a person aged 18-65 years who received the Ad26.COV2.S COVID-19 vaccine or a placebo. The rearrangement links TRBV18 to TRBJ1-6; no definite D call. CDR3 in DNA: TGTGCCAGCTCACCAGGCATAGATTCACCCCTCCACTTT. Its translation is CASSPGIDSPLHF.